This TCR beta chain was retrieved from a study of T cell changes during pregnancy in multiple sclerosis. This table comes from immunoSEQ multiplex PCR, and its TCRdb copy is limited to in-frame clones, with some not included. The repertoire includes about 69,000 clones, roughly 92% of them detected once, and under 2% sits in the top ten. CDR3 size: 16 residues. Germline-derived CDR1 and CDR2 are SGHAT and FQNNGV. Deletions cut 1 base from V and 4 bases from J, with 14 bases between. This chain links TRBV11-2 with TRBJ2-1, with D possibly TRBD1 on 6 matching bases. This receptor was obtained from a female donor in good health, enrolled as a control in a pregnancy study. Sequencing was performed on peripheral blood, taken in the third trimester of pregnancy. CDR3 nucleotides: TGTGCCAGCAGCTTAGCCTGGACGACAGGATACAATGAGCAGTTCTTC. The encoded protein is CASSLAWTTGYNEQFF.